Shown below are 19 T cell receptor beta chains from a single sample sequenced in a study of shared clonotypes between healthy human individuals (dated by TCRdb to the early 2020s). Receptors were amplified or captured by the immunoSEQ multiplex PCR assay. TCRdb retrieved this table from immuneACCESS and kept in-frame rearrangements only. Not all clones are present; in checked studies, unresolved V genes account for under half, and no reason is known for the remainder. Here the sample has some 2,000,000 clones; more than 90% occur a single time. The leading ten clones occupy roughly 0.13% of the sample. Sequenced: naive CD4+ T cells sorted from blood. What the cell subset or site label conveys for this sample: CD45RA+ positively selected. These TCRs come from a man between 18 and 29 years old in good health.

V and J are TRBV5-4 and TRBJ1-3; D might be TRBD1 (5 bases). Trimming left V 4 bases short and J 2 bases short, with 16 bases between. This CDR3 region has 16 residues. CDR1 SGHNT and CDR2 YYREEE come from the germline V gene (reference sequence). The DNA for the CDR3 is TGTGCCAGCAGCCCCGGGACGGCTTATACTGGAAACACCATATATTTT. This gives the protein CASSPGTAYTGNTIYF.

This clone was found once. The rearrangement uses TRBV7-8 and TRBJ1-5; D gene uncertain. This CDR3 is built from 16 residues. Germline V CDR1 and CDR2: SGHVS, FQNEAQ. V was trimmed by 5 bases and J by 1 base, leaving 15 bases between them. CDR3 coding DNA: TGTGCCAGCAGCCCCAGCTCTGTTTCGAGCAATCAGCCCCAGCATTTT. Its protein product is CASSPSSVSSNQPQHF. Combining the CDR3 with reference TRBV7-8 and TRBJ1-5 gives the whole variable domain GAGVSQSPRYKVAKRGQDVALRCDPISGHVSLFWYQQALGQGPEFLTYFQNEAQLDKSGLPSDRFFAERPEGSVSTLKIQRTQQEDSAVYLCASSPSSVSSNQPQHFGDGTRLSIL.

Details on this clone: The identical CDR3 is also encoded by other nucleotide sequences in the sample. The genes are TRBV18 and TRBJ2-7; 11 bases line up with TRBD1. CDR3 length: 15 amino acids. V gave up 3 bases and J gave up 0 bases; unmatched junction bases: 1. CDR1 and CDR2 from the germline V gene are KGHSH and LQKENI. The CDR3 nucleotides are TGTGCCAGCTCACCCGGACAGGGGGCCTCCTACGAGCAGTACTTC. This codes for CASSPGQGASYEQYF.

The rearrangement links TRBV9 to TRBJ2-2, with D maybe TRBD1 (5 bases). There are 14 residues in the CDR3. V lost 3 bases and J 8 bases, leaving 14 bases between the germline ends. Germline loops: CDR1 SGDLS, CDR2 YYNGEE. The CDR3 bases are TGTGCCAGCAGCGGACAGACCGTCCAAGGGGAGCTGTTTTTT. Translating it yields CASSGQTVQGELFF.

As to this clone: The same CDR3 arises from other DNA sequences in this sample as well. CDR3 sequence reads: CATSRGTGYGYTF. The CDR3 DNA reads as TGTGCCACCAGCAGAGGAACAGGCTATGGCTACACCTTC. The chain is built from TRBV15 and TRBJ1-2, with D tentatively TRBD1 (5 bases). V lost 1 base and J lost 4, with 7 bases in between. The germline V gene encodes CDR1 LNHNV and CDR2 YYDKDF (reference sequence). The CDR3 sequence is 13 residues long.

This rearrangement joins TRBV29-1 to TRBJ2-1; tentatively, D is TRBD1 (5 bases). The ends were cut back, 4 bases at V and 0 bases at J, with 13 bases in the middle. This CDR3 comprises 15 residues. The germline CDR1 and CDR2 sequences are SQVTM and ANQGSEA. The CDR3 nucleotides are TGCAGCGTTGTTCAGGGTTTGAGCTCCTACAATGAGCAGTTCTTC. Its translation: CSVVQGLSSYNEQFF.

The chain carries TRBV2 and TRBJ1-4; 9 bases line up with TRBD1. J was trimmed by 1 base and V by 5 bases; bases with no gene match: 5. The CDR3 spans 16 residues. From germline, CDR1 is SNHLY and CDR2 FYNNEI. The CDR3 DNA reads as TGTGCCAGCAGTCGGACAGGGGTTGGAACTAATGAAAAACTGTTTTTT. Its translation is CASSRTGVGTNEKLFF.

The V and J genes are TRBV6-6 and TRBJ1-3; 8 bases match TRBD1. The J segment lost 3 bases and the V segment lost 6 bases, leaving 7 bases of the junction unmatched. The CDR3 length is 15 residues. Germline V gene sequence: CDR1 MNHNY, CDR2 SVGAGI (reference sequence). As DNA, the CDR3 is TGTGCCAGCAGGCCCCAGGGGGCCAATGGAAACACCATATATTTT. It encodes CASRPQGANGNTIYF.

The chain recombines TRBV10-3 with TRBJ2-7; D unclear. Trimming pared 6 bases from V and 0 bases from J, leaving 12 bases between. CDR1 is ENHRY and CDR2 is SYGVKD in the germline V gene. The CDR3 has 14 residues. The CDR3 nucleotides read TGTGCCATCAGAGAAGACCAACTCTCCTACGAGCAGTACTTC. Its protein product is CAIREDQLSYEQYF.

This sequence joins TRBV7-2 and TRBJ2-3; D is unclear. CDR3 size: 17 residues. The germline V and J ends were trimmed by 1 base and 2 bases, with 16 bases remaining between them. Germline CDR1 SGHTA, CDR2 FQGNSA. The chain's CDR3 is CASSLGLAIRNTDTQYF. The DNA of the CDR3 is TGTGCCAGCAGCTTAGGGCTGGCTATACGCAACACAGATACGCAGTATTTT. Variable domain in full (rest from reference TRBV7-2 and TRBJ2-3): GAGVSQSPSNKVTEKGKDVELRCDPISGHTALYWYRQSLGQGLEFLIYFQGNSAPDKSGLPSDRFSAERTGGSVSTLTIQRTQQEDSAVYLCASSLGLAIRNTDTQYFGPGTRLTVL.

The V and J genes are TRBV4-1 and TRBJ2-7, with D hard to call. Germline CDR1 is MGHRA and CDR2 is YSYEKL. With 1 base removed from V and 4 bases from J, the gap between germline ends came to 17 bases. This CDR3 contains 16 residues. The CDR3 sequence is CASSQGSRSGKYEQYF. In nucleotides, the CDR3 is TGCGCCAGCAGCCAAGGATCAAGATCAGGAAAATACGAGCAGTACTTC.

To note about this clone: This specimen includes other DNA sequences encoding the same CDR3. V usage is TRBV28 and J usage is TRBJ2-3; 11 bases match TRBD1. The CDR3 sequence is 15 residues long. J was trimmed by 4 bases and V by 2 bases; bases with no gene match: 2. CDR1 and CDR2 from the germline V gene are MDHEN and SYDVKM. The CDR3 spells CASSLRTGGADTQYF. The CDR3 DNA is TGTGCCAGCAGTTTACGGACAGGGGGCGCAGATACGCAGTATTTT.

The sample holds one count of this clone. The chain carries TRBV5-6 and TRBJ2-3, with 7 bases that match TRBD2. Germline values: CDR1 SGHDT, CDR2 YYEEEE. The CDR3 sequence is 16 residues long. V lost 0 bases to trimming and J lost 4 bases; unmatched junction nucleotides: 8. CDR3 sequence: CASSLDAGDYADTQYF. In nucleotides, the CDR3 is TGTGCCAGCAGCTTGGATGCGGGAGATTACGCAGATACGCAGTATTTT.

The V call is TRBV7-3, the J call TRBJ2-6; no firm D call. This CDR3 spans 16 amino acids. Trimming cost V 5 bases and J 2 bases, with 13 bases left between them. Looked up from germline, CDR1 is SGHTA and CDR2 is FQGTGA. The CDR3 coding sequence is TGTGCCAGCAGCCCCTATGGTTCGGCTGGGGCCAACGTCCTGACTTTC. This sequence encodes CASSPYGSAGANVLTF.

V is TRBV6-5 and J is TRBJ2-7; perhaps TRBD2 as D (5 bases). V lost 0 bases and J lost 6, with 12 bases in between. CDR1 and CDR2 from the germline V gene are MNHEY and SVGAGI. The CDR3 is made up of 14 amino acids. In nucleotides, the CDR3 is TGTGCCAGCAGTTACTCTGGTCGGGGTAGCGAGCAGTACTTC. It is translated as CASSYSGRGSEQYF.

Concerning this clone: Its ends do not fully match the called genes, so a read error is possible. J is TRBJ2-2 and V is TRBV7-2, with D tentatively TRBD1 (5 bases). Germline CDR1 and CDR2: SGHTA and FQGNSA. The CDR3 sequence is 14 residues long. The CDR3 spells CASTLGVGTGELFF. In DNA, the CDR3 is TGTGCCAGCACCTTAGGGGTTGGCACCGGGGAGCTGTTTTTT.

V usage is TRBV7-9 and J usage is TRBJ1-2, with D tentatively TRBD1 (5 bases). Germline assignment: CDR1 SEHNR and CDR2 FQNEAQ (reference sequence). V was clipped by 7 bases and J by 4 bases, with 16 bases between them. The CDR3 is 14 amino acids. This CDR3 reads CASTQRGEPYGYTF. The CDR3 DNA reads as TGTGCCAGCACCCAGCGGGGGGAGCCCTATGGCTACACCTTC.

The rearrangement links TRBV9 to TRBJ2-2; D may match TRBD1 or TRBD2 (5 bases each). CDR3 length equals 15 residues. The germline V gene encodes CDR1 SGDLS and CDR2 YYNGEE. V dropped 4 bases and J dropped 3 bases, with 13 bases sitting between them. The CDR3: CASSLAEGYTGELFF. The CDR3 DNA reads TGTGCCAGCAGCCTCGCTGAGGGGTACACCGGGGAGCTGTTTTTT.

V usage is TRBV7-2 and J usage is TRBJ2-1, with TRBD2 identical over 16 bases. The V and J ends lost 4 bases and 0 bases, in that order; junction bases with no gene match: 6. Per germline, CDR1 SGHTA and CDR2 FQGNSA. This CDR3 comprises 19 residues. This CDR3 is CASSSPGLAGGSSYNEQFF. CDR3 coding DNA: TGTGCCAGCAGCTCTCCGGGACTAGCGGGAGGGAGCTCCTACAATGAGCAGTTCTTC.